Listed below are T cell receptor beta chains from one sample, sequenced in a study of shared clonotypes between healthy human individuals. Generated by immunoSEQ multiplex PCR, the TCRdb table keeps only in-frame clones and is missing some. The top ten hold 0.89% of the sample, which has around 990,000 clones, approximately 77% seen once. The sequenced sample was memory CD4+ T cells from PBMCs. The receptors here all came from a man between 18 and 35 years old in good health. Some clones in this sample may be carry-over from other donors' samples. Each CDR3 is given without its conserved first and last residue. Some rows mark clone size as missing; the rest say once, few, many or name a class of expanded clone.

cdr3_aa: ASSHAGLDSYEQY
v_call: TRBV4-2
j_call: TRBJ2-7
clone_size: -

cdr3_aa: ASSQVGGRKDGNEQF
v_call: TRBV4-1
j_call: TRBJ2-1
clone_size: few

cdr3_aa: ACKGQGLNQPQH
v_call: TRBV27
j_call: TRBJ1-5
clone_size: once

cdr3_aa: ATSRPADLTLYRYT
v_call: TRBV15
j_call: TRBJ1-2
clone_size: -

cdr3_aa: ASSLTGGMNTEAF
v_call: TRBV11-2
j_call: TRBJ1-1
clone_size: -

cdr3_aa: AISGGLAGTYNEQF
v_call: TRBV10-3
j_call: TRBJ2-1
clone_size: -

cdr3_aa: ASSEAAVTEAF
v_call: TRBV2
j_call: TRBJ1-1
clone_size: -

cdr3_aa: ASSQREGRTDTQY
v_call: TRBV5-1
j_call: TRBJ2-3
clone_size: -

cdr3_aa: ASSSGQVNWNTEAF
v_call: TRBV27
j_call: TRBJ1-1
clone_size: once

cdr3_aa: TSVIYNEQF
v_call: TRBV30
j_call: TRBJ2-1
clone_size: -

cdr3_aa: ASSAGGTGELF
v_call: TRBV6-4
j_call: TRBJ2-2
clone_size: -

cdr3_aa: ASSFGQSIGEKLF
v_call: TRBV7-9
j_call: TRBJ1-4
clone_size: once

cdr3_aa: ASSRRAENEQF
v_call: TRBV7-9
j_call: TRBJ2-1
clone_size: -

cdr3_aa: ASSPAGGAGDTQY
v_call: TRBV5-1
j_call: TRBJ2-3
clone_size: -

cdr3_aa: ASSYRGGETQY
v_call: TRBV6-5
j_call: TRBJ2-5
clone_size: -

cdr3_aa: ASSLYGTVLPYEQY
v_call: TRBV7-2
j_call: TRBJ2-7
clone_size: -

cdr3_aa: ASRRNVATNEKLF
v_call: TRBV7-8
j_call: TRBJ1-4
clone_size: -

cdr3_aa: ASSAVDTQY
v_call: TRBV2
j_call: TRBJ2-3
clone_size: many

cdr3_aa: ASSLAVGDTEQF
v_call: TRBV5-5
j_call: TRBJ2-1
clone_size: -

cdr3_aa: ASSPRLPNTGELF
v_call: TRBV7-9
j_call: TRBJ2-2
clone_size: -

cdr3_aa: ASSVDGGIYGYT
v_call: TRBV2
j_call: TRBJ1-2
clone_size: -

cdr3_aa: ASGTSSSYNEQF
v_call: TRBV6-1
j_call: TRBJ2-1
clone_size: -

cdr3_aa: ASRLTSGPRADTQY
v_call: TRBV6-6
j_call: TRBJ2-3
clone_size: -

cdr3_aa: ASSLALDPRTVNEQF
v_call: TRBV5-1
j_call: TRBJ2-1
clone_size: -

cdr3_aa: ASRRDLPYNEQF
v_call: TRBV2
j_call: TRBJ2-1
clone_size: once

cdr3_aa: ASSRPPGYEQF
v_call: TRBV4-1
j_call: TRBJ2-1
clone_size: few

cdr3_aa: AWSRQGNSPLH
v_call: TRBV30
j_call: TRBJ1-6
clone_size: -

cdr3_aa: ASSLSGRTDEQY
v_call: TRBV5-1
j_call: TRBJ2-7
clone_size: -

cdr3_aa: ASSSQLTHSYEQY
v_call: TRBV5-6
j_call: TRBJ2-7
clone_size: -

cdr3_aa: ASALVSSAYNGYT
v_call: TRBV19
j_call: TRBJ1-2
clone_size: -

cdr3_aa: ASTTQGWTEAF
v_call: TRBV19
j_call: TRBJ1-1
clone_size: -

cdr3_aa: ASSQSPLSTDTQY
v_call: TRBV4-1
j_call: TRBJ2-3
clone_size: -

cdr3_aa: ASSFLAGGRTQY
v_call: TRBV28
j_call: TRBJ2-5
clone_size: once

cdr3_aa: ASSSLAGVNEQY
v_call: TRBV19
j_call: TRBJ2-7
clone_size: -

cdr3_aa: ASRGPGQINQPQH
v_call: TRBV6-5
j_call: TRBJ1-5
clone_size: -

cdr3_aa: ASRKGTPTDTQY
v_call: TRBV6-1
j_call: TRBJ2-3
clone_size: once

cdr3_aa: ASSLGLADITDTQY
v_call: TRBV5-1
j_call: TRBJ2-3
clone_size: -